Sequencing of this T cell receptor beta chain was carried out in a study of cytomegalovirus exposure and HLA in healthy donors. About the study: Most donors, approximately 82% of a few hundred genotyped, fell in the Caucasian-associated ancestry cluster. Whole-study results and caveats: Some 17,000 TCR beta sequences were associated with HLA alleles at 0.05 false discovery rate in a later analysis. Reported findings show TCR beta sequences accurately forecast HLA-A and HLA-B alleles in most subjects. CMV serostatus was the only immune exposure information that was available.

It was with 60 Vbeta and 13 Jbeta primers that the PCR ran. TCRdb keeps only in-frame clones here, not all; method: immunoSEQ multiplex PCR. The sample contains about 200,000 clones, roughly 84% of which appear only once. On this clone: The antigen remains unidentified.

The CDR3 is 14 amino acids. Germline trimming cut 0 bases from V and 6 bases from J; bases unmatched to any gene: 0. CDR1 is SGDLS, CDR2 YYNGEE, per germline. Specimen: PBMCs. The receptor comes from a man aged 50 to 60 in good health and CMV-seronegative. The chain recombines TRBV9 with TRBJ1-4; 9 bases map to TRBD1. CDR3 coding DNA: TGTGCCAGCAGCGTAGGGGACAGGGATGAAAAACTGTTTTTT. It translates to CASSVGDRDEKLFF.